This T cell receptor beta chain was captured in a study of Ad26.COV2.S vaccination and SARS-CoV-2 variants. The study's findings and limits: Estimates derived from TCR breadth and depth analyses may have underestimated total T cell responses. Reported post-vaccination CD8+ and CD4+ T cell responses to spike showed substantial breadth. Among vaccine recipients, spike-specific TCR breadth exceeded that of placebo recipients.

On this clone: As yet, its antigen is unknown.

Germline V gives CDR1 KGHSH, CDR2 LQKENI. V lost 3 bases to trimming and J lost 0 bases, with 9 bases between them. The CDR3 contains 15 residues. Produced via immunoSEQ multiplex PCR; TCRdb's table is partial and in-frame only. The table lists about 100,000 clones, about three quarters of them singletons. The sample here was peripheral blood, taken after recovery from COVID-19. V and J are TRBV18 and TRBJ2-1, with D maybe TRBD1 (5 bases). This clonotype originated in a human donor who had recovered from COVID-19. CDR3 region: CASSPSRDSYNEQFF. DNA of the CDR3: TGTGCCAGCTCACCGAGCAGGGACTCCTACAATGAGCAGTTCTTC.